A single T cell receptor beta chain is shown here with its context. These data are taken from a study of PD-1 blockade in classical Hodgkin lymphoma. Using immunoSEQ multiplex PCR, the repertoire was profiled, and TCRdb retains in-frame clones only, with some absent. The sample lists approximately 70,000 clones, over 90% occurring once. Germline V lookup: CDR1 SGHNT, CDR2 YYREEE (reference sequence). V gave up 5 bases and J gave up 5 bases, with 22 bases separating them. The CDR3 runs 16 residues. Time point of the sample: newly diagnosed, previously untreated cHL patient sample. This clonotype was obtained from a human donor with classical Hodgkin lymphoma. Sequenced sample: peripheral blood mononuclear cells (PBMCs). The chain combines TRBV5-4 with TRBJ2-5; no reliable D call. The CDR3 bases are TGTGCCAGCAGTTCGGGTGCTACCCCGGTGGGGGAGACCCAGTACTTC. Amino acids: CASSSGATPVGETQYF. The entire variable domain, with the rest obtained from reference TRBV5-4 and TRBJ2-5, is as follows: ETGVTQSPTHLIKTRGQQVTLRCSSQSGHNTVSWYQQALGQGPQFIFQYYREEENGRGNFPPRFSGLQFPNYSSELNVNALELDDSALYLCASSSGATPVGETQYFGPGTRLLVL.